These 6 T cell receptor beta chains were all obtained from the same sample, sequenced in a study of blood T cell repertoires in COVID-19. TCRdb keeps only in-frame clones here, not all; method: immunoSEQ multiplex PCR. The sample carries approximately 450,000 clones, around nine tenths recorded once. Sample: PBMCs or T cells enriched from blood (not recorded which). Receptors were obtained from a woman between 18 and 30 years old with acute COVID-19.

The chain links TRBV6-1 to TRBJ2-5, with 7 bases matching TRBD2. CDR3 length equals 14 residues. V trimming: 3 bases; J trimming: 1 base; junction bases outside the gene matches: 2. Germline CDR1 and CDR2: MNHNS and SASEGT. CDR3 residues: CASSDGGSQETQYF. The CDR3, as DNA: TGTGCCAGCAGTGATGGCGGGAGCCAAGAGACCCAGTACTTC.

This chain joins TRBV2 and TRBJ2-2; 8 bases fit TRBD1. V lost 6 bases to trimming and J lost 1 base; unmatched junction nucleotides: 7. This CDR3 region has 16 residues. Germline V lookup: CDR1 SNHLY, CDR2 FYNNEI. DNA of the CDR3: TGTGCCAGCAGCCCCGCCGGGACAGGGAACACCGGGGAGCTGTTTTTT. This codes for CASSPAGTGNTGELFF.

The chain links TRBV19 to TRBJ2-1; 8 bases agree with TRBD1. This CDR3 spans 15 amino acids. Germline CDR1 and CDR2: LNHDA and SQIVND (reference sequence). V lost 6 bases, J lost 4 bases, and 8 bases stayed unmatched. DNA for the CDR3: TGTGCCAGTAGCGTCCGCGACAGGGGATACAATGAGCAGTTCTTC. Translating it yields CASSVRDRGYNEQFF.

This sequence joins TRBV7-9 and TRBJ1-6; 7 nucleotides agree with TRBD1. V shed 5 bases, J shed 8 bases, and the junction held 9 bases outside the gene matches. CDR3 size: 15 residues. Germline V CDR1 and CDR2: SEHNR, FQNEAQ (reference sequence). CDR3 in amino acids: CASSALTGLDSPLHF. CDR3 coding DNA: TGTGCCAGCAGCGCCCTGACAGGGCTCGATTCACCCCTCCACTTT.

This sequence joins TRBV5-5 and TRBJ2-1; TRBD2 matches at 11 bases. The germline V gene has CDR1 SGHKS and CDR2 YYEKEE (reference sequence). CDR3 length: 14 residues. The trim removed 0 bases at V and 9 bases at J, leaving 2 bases unmatched. This CDR3 is CASSLGLAGSEQFF. The CDR3 nucleotides are TGTGCCAGCAGCTTGGGACTAGCGGGGAGTGAGCAGTTCTTC.

The chain carries TRBV19 and TRBJ2-2, with 7 bases matching TRBD1. V was clipped by 5 bases and J by 2 bases; unmatched bases: 5. The CDR3 is 15 residues long. The germline CDR1 and CDR2 sequences are LNHDA and SQIVND (reference sequence). The chain's CDR3 is CASSVQGRNTGELFF. CDR3 nucleotide sequence: TGTGCCAGTAGTGTACAGGGGCGAAACACCGGGGAGCTGTTTTTT. Based on the CDR3 plus reference TRBV19 and TRBJ2-2, the full variable domain is DGGITQSPKYLFRKEGQNVTLSCEQNLNHDAMYWYRQDPGQGLRLIYYSQIVNDFQKGDIAEGYSVSREKKESFPLTVTSAQKNPTAFYLCASSVQGRNTGELFFGEGSRLTVL.